The 10 T cell receptor beta chains below all came from one sample that was sequenced in a study of T-cell memory formation after mild COVID-19. TCRdb re-derived calls from the 5' RACE reads in MiXCR, one entry per CDR3 protein. The sample comprises approximately 180,000 distinct CDR3 sequences, approximately 16% of which are singletons, and approximately 2.2% rests with the top ten. Sequencing was performed on PBMCs or a T cell subset sorted from them (not recorded which). Receptors originate from an adult woman who had mild COVID-19 (a few samples of this study predate the infection). Cell type and time point are not known.

The V and J genes are TRBV10-3 and TRBJ2-1, with D maybe TRBD2 (6 bases). This CDR3 comprises 13 residues. V lost 4 bases and J 6 bases, leaving 10 bases between the germline ends. Germline CDR1 ENHRY, CDR2 SYGVKD. The DNA for the CDR3 is TGTGCCATCAGTGGGAGTAGCGGCAATGAGCAGTTCTTC. As protein: CAISGSSGNEQFF.

This chain links TRBV30 with TRBJ2-1, with a weak D call TRBD2 (6 bases). This CDR3 spans 13 amino acids. Germline V gene sequence: CDR1 GTSNPN, CDR2 SVGIG (reference sequence). Trimming removed 5 bases from V and 9 bases from J, with 17 bases in between. This chain's CDR3 is CAWERGTGSEQFF. For the CDR3, the DNA is TGTGCCTGGGAACGGGGGACTGGGTCTGAGCAGTTCTTC.

This chain joins TRBV15 and TRBJ2-1, with TRBD1 matching over 10 bases. From germline, CDR1 is LNHNV and CDR2 YYDKDF (reference sequence). J lost 4 bases, V lost 5 bases, and 5 bases had no gene match. The CDR3 has 15 amino acids. CDR3 in amino acids: CATSHRDRGYNEQFF. The CDR3 nucleotides are TGTGCCACCAGCCACCGGGACAGGGGTTACAATGAGCAGTTCTTC.

V and J are TRBV9 and TRBJ2-7; tentative D call: TRBD2 (5 bases). This CDR3 comprises 12 residues. The V gene lost 6 bases and the J gene lost 6 bases, with 13 bases spanning the gap. Per germline, CDR1 SGDLS and CDR2 YYNGEE. CDR3: CASTKRRLEQYF. DNA of the CDR3: TGTGCCAGCACCAAGAGGAGGCTCGAGCAGTACTTC.

The chain employs TRBV25-1 and TRBJ1-6; 7 bases map to TRBD1. Unmatched junction bases numbered 13, after V lost 1 base and J lost 10 bases. This CDR3 is 17 amino acids long. Germline CDR1 MGHDK, CDR2 SYGVNS. CDR3 coding DNA: TGTGCCAGCAGTGAATCCCACGGGTACAGGGGCCACTCACCCCTCCACTTT. Amino acids: CASSESHGYRGHSPLHF.

The rearrangement joins TRBV6-6 to TRBJ1-2; D is possibly TRBD1 (6 bases). From germline, CDR1 is MNHNY and CDR2 SVGAGI (reference sequence). V was pared by 2 bases and J by 8 bases, with 15 bases between. The CDR3 covers 14 residues. The CDR3 bases are TGTGCCAGCAGTTACGGACAGAGCCTGGGGGGCTACACCTTC. It encodes CASSYGQSLGGYTF.

V usage is TRBV5-1 and J usage is TRBJ2-3, with TRBD2 matching over 13 bases. The length of the CDR3 is 16 residues. Germline-derived CDR1 and CDR2 are SGHRS and YFSETQ. V dropped 4 bases and J dropped 5; count of bases not matched to a gene: 7. The CDR3 is CASSRGLAGEIDTQYF. CDR3 DNA: TGCGCCAGCAGCCGAGGACTAGCGGGGGAAATAGATACGCAGTATTTT.

The rearrangement uses TRBV6-6 and TRBJ1-1; D gene unclear. The length of the CDR3 is 14 residues. V lost 7 bases and J lost 5, with 17 bases in between. The germline gives CDR1 MNHNY, CDR2 SVGAGI (reference sequence). The CDR3: CASTSLASGTEAFF. The CDR3 nucleotides read TGTGCCAGCACTTCATTGGCCTCCGGGACTGAAGCTTTCTTT.

V gene TRBV5-1 combines with J gene TRBJ2-2, with TRBD1 as a possible D gene (5 bases). The CDR3 is made up of 15 amino acids. The V gene lost 0 bases and the J gene lost 4 bases, with 10 bases spanning the gap. CDR1 is SGHRS, CDR2 YFSETQ, per germline. The CDR3 sequence is CASSLGQIGTGELFF. The CDR3 DNA follows: TGCGCCAGCAGCTTGGGACAGATCGGCACCGGGGAGCTGTTTTTT.

This clonotype came up a few times. A read error may produce the germline difference seen at one junction end. The CDR3 here is CASSLTGFTGELFF. The CDR3 nucleotides are TGTGCTAGCAGCTTGACAGGGTTCACCGGGGAGCTGTTTTTT. V gene TRBV7-7 combines with J gene TRBJ2-2; 7 bases align to TRBD1. Germline V CDR1 and CDR2: SSHAT, FNYEAQ (reference sequence). The CDR3 contains 14 residues.